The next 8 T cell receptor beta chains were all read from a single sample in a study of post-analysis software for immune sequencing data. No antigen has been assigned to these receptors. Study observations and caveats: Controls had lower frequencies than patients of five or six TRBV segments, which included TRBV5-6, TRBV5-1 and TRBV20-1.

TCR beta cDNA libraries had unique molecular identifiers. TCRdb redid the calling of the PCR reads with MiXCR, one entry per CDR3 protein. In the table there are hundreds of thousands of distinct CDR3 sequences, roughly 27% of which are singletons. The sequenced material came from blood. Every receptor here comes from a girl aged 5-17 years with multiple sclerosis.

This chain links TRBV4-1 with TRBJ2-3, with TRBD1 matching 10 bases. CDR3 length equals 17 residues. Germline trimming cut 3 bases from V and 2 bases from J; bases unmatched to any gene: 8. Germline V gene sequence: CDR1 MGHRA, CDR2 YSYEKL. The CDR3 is CASSHQGTGAPTDTQYF. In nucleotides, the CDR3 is TGCGCCAGCAGCCACCAAGGGACAGGGGCCCCCACAGATACGCAGTATTTT.

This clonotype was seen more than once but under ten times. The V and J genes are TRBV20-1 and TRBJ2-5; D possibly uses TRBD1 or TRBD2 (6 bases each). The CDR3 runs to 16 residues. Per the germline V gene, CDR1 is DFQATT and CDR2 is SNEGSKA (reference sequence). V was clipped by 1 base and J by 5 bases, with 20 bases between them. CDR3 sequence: CSARGLHRARDETQYF. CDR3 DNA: TGCAGTGCTAGAGGCCTTCACAGGGCGCGGGACGAGACCCAGTACTTC.

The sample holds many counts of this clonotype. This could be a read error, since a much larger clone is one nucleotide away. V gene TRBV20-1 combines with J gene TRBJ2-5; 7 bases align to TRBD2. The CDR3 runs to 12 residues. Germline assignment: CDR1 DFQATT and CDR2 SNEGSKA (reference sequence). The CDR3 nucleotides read TGCAGGGCCGCGCGGGGGTTGGGAGAGCAGTACTTC. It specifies CRAARGLGEQYF.

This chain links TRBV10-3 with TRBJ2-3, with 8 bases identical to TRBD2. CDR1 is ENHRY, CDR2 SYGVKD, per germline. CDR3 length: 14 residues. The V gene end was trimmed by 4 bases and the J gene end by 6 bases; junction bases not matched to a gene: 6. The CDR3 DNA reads TGTGCCATCAGTGGCGGGGGGTTTGGCGATACGCAGTATTTT. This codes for CAISGGGFGDTQYF.

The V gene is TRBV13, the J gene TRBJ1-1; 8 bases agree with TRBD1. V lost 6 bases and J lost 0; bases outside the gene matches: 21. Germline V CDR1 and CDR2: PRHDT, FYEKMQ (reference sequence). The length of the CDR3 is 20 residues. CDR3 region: CASRSLVLQTGGGMNTEAFF. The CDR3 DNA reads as TGTGCCAGCAGAAGCCTGGTACTACAAACAGGGGGGGGGATGAACACTGAAGCTTTCTTT.

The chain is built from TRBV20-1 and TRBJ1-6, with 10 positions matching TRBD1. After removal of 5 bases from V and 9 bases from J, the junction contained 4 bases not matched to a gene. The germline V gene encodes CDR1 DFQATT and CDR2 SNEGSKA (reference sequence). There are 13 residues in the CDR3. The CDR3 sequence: CSAEGTGVSPLHF. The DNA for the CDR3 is TGCAGTGCTGAAGGGACAGGGGTTTCACCCCTCCACTTT.

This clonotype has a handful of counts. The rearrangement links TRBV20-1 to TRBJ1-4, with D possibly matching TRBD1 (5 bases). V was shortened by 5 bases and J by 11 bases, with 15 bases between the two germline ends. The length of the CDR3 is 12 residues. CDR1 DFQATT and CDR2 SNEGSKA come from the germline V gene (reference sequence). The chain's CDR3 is CSAGGGFGKLFF. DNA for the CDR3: TGCAGTGCTGGCGGGGGGTTTGGGAAACTGTTTTTT.

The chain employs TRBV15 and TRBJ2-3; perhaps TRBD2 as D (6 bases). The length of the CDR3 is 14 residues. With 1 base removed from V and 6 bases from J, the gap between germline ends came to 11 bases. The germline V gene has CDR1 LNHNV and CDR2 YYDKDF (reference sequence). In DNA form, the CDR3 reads TGTGCCACCAGCAGAGGTGGGGAGGTCGATACGCAGTATTTT. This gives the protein CATSRGGEVDTQYF.